Below, one TCR beta chain is given with its context. Germline CDR1 LNHNV, CDR2 YYDKDF (reference sequence). V dropped 1 base and J dropped 3; count of bases not matched to a gene: 2. The CDR3 covers 14 residues. The entry originates in a study of graft-versus-host responses after intestinal transplantation. Method: immunoSEQ multiplex PCR; TCRdb's copy keeps in-frame clones and lacks some. Here the sample spans 90,000 to 100,000 clones, about 82% being singletons. The sequence came from a human patient who received an intestinal transplant, so some T cells may come from the graft donor. This chain connects TRBV15 to TRBJ2-7, with 8 nucleotides matching TRBD1. Material: PBMCs, obtained 255 days after intestinal transplant. The chain's CDR3 is CATSRGQGRYEQYF. CDR3 in DNA: TGTGCCACCAGCAGAGGACAGGGGCGCTACGAGCAGTACTTC.